In this sample, the clone carrying this T cell receptor beta chain turned up many times. What it binds is not known. The TCR library protocol attached unique molecular identifiers to the individual cDNA molecules. From the 5' RACE reads, TCRdb called clonotypes with MiXCR, one entry per CDR3 protein. The sample carries about 50,000 distinct CDR3 sequences, more than 13% recorded once. The data originate from a study of early T cells in non-severe SARS-CoV-2 infection. As for the study in general: Sequencing used unsorted whole-blood bulk RNA, so chains lack pairing. Points from the study as a whole: Database matching using VDJdb favored anti-spike CD8 responses, with private and CD4 specificities left missing.

Germline V gives CDR1 MNHEY, CDR2 SMNVEV (reference sequence). V lost 6 bases, J lost 2 bases, and 15 bases lay in between. This CDR3 spans 15 amino acids. This sequence originates from an adult who was a healthcare worker with PCR-confirmed SARS-CoV-2 infection or an uninfected control (not recorded which). The material sequenced was whole blood, taken at baseline. The genes are TRBV27 and TRBJ2-3; D not certain. The CDR3 region has the DNA TGTGCCAGCAGCGGTTCGTCCCCCAACACAGATACGCAGTATTTT. Amino acids: CASSGSSPNTDTQYF.